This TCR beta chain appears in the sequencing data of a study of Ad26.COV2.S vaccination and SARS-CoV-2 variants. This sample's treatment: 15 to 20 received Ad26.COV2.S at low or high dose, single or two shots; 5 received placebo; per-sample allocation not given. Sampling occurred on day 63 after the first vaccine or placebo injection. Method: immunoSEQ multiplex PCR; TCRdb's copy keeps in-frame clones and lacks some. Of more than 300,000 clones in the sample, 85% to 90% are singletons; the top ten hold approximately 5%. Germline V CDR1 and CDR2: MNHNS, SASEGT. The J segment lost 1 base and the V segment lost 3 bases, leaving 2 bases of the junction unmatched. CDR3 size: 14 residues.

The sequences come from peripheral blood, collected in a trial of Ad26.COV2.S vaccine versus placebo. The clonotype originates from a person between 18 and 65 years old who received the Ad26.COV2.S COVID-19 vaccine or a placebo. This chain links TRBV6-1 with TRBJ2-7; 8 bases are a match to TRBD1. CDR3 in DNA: TGTGCCAGCAGTGACAGGGGGCAGTCCTACGAGCAGTACTTC. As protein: CASSDRGQSYEQYF.